This T cell receptor beta chain originates from a study of beta chain features in type 1 diabetes. Notes on the study in general: Shorter templates might be favored by PCR, equally in patients and controls. Insertion counts at VDJ junctions were lower in type 1 diabetes patients, who also showed more deletions there.

Over 95% purity was reached by all sorted populations. This CDR3 is built from 13 residues. Germline V lookup: CDR1 SNHLY, CDR2 FYNNEI. V shed 6 bases and J shed 7 bases, with 14 bases lying between them. A remark on this clone: Its antigen remains unidentified.

The isolated RNA, all of it, was reverse transcribed, so expressed TCRB transcripts were what got sequenced. TCRdb's table, derived via immunoSEQ multiplex PCR, lists solely in-frame clones and lacks some. The sample contains some 150,000 clones, over 9.5% of which appear only once. The sample comprised naive CD4+ T cells from blood. This TCR came from a man younger than 30 in good health. The J gene is TRBJ2-3, the V gene TRBV2; tentative D call: TRBD2 (6 bases). The DNA of the CDR3 is TGTGCCAGCAGAAGACTAGATTCGAATACGCAGTATTTT. Protein sequence: CASRRLDSNTQYF.